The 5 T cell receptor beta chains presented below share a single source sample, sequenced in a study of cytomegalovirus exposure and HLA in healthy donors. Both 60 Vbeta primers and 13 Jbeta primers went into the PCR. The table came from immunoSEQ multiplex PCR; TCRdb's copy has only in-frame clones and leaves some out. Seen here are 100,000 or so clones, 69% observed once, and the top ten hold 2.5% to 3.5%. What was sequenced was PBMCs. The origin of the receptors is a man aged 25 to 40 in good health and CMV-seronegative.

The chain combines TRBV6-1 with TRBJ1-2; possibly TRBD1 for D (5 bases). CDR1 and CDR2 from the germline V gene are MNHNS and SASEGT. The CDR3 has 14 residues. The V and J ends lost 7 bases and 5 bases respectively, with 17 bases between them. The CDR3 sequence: CASIRSGAGYGYTF. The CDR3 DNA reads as TGTGCCAGCATAAGGTCCGGGGCGGGGTATGGCTACACCTTC.

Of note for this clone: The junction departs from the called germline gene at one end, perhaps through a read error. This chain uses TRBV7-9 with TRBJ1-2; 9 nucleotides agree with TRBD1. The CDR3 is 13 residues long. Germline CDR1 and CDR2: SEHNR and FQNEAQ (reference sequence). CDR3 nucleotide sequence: TGTTCCAGCAGCCGACAGGGGGAGTATGGCTACACCTTC. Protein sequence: CSSSRQGEYGYTF.

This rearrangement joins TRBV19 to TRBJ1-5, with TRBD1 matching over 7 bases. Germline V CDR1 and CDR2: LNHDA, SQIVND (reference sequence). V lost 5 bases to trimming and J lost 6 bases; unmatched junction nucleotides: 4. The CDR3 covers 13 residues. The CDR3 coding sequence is TGTGCCAGTAGTCTTGACAGGGTTCAGCCCCAGCATTTT. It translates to CASSLDRVQPQHF.

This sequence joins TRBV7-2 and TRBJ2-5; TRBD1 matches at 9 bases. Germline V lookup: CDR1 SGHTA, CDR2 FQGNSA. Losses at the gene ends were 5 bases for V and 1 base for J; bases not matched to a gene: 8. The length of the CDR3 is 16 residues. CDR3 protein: CASSTNRGLGQETQYF. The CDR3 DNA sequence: TGTGCCAGCAGCACAAACAGGGGGCTGGGCCAAGAGACCCAGTACTTC.

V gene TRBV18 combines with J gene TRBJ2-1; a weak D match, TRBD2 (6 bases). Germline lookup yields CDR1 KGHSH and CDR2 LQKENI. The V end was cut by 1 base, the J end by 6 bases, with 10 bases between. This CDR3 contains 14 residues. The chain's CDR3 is CASSPRVLANEQFF. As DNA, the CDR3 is TGTGCCAGCTCACCACGGGTACTAGCCAATGAGCAGTTCTTC.